The T cell receptor beta chain under discussion was sequenced for a study of blood T cell repertoires in COVID-19. In the study overall: Sample material is recorded as cDNA or gDNA derived from T cells, B-cell-depleted T cells, or PBMCs.

Under the authors' procedure: How many nucleated cells were present was estimated from reference gene primer amplification. Clones were sequenced by immunoSEQ multiplex PCR, and TCRdb holds only the in-frame ones, with some missing. V and J calls plus clone size are reproduced from that table; the DNA served to infer D and trimming. The profile shows some 69,000 clones, 75% to 85% of them singletons. CDR3 length equals 16 residues. Germline V gene sequence: CDR1 MGHDK, CDR2 SYGVNS. The V gene end was trimmed by 3 bases and the J gene end by 4 bases; junction bases not matched to a gene: 11. This TCR came from a human donor in a cohort sampled during active COVID-19. This rearrangement joins TRBV25-1 to TRBJ2-7, with 8 positions matching TRBD1. Input material: peripheral blood. CDR3 coding DNA: TGTGCCAGCAGTGACATAGGGGGGACAGGTGCTTACGAGCAGTACTTC. Translation: CASSDIGGTGAYEQYF.